These 9 T cell receptor beta chains came from one sample sequenced in a study of T-cell memory formation after mild COVID-19. Each CDR3 protein gets one entry after TCRdb re-called the 5' RACE reads with MiXCR. In the table there are about 270,000 distinct CDR3 sequences, 16% of which are singletons. Sequenced material: PBMCs or a T cell subset sorted from them (not recorded which). Receptors originate from a young man who had mild COVID-19 (a few samples of this study predate the infection). Cell type and time point are not known.

This clonotype was found a few times. The V gene is TRBV24-1, the J gene TRBJ2-2, with TRBD1 as a possible D gene (6 bases). The germline CDR1 and CDR2 sequences are KGHDR and SFDVKD. The V end was cut by 3 bases, the J end by 5 bases, with 15 bases between. The CDR3 spans 16 residues. The CDR3 here is CATSDPRRGDTGELFF. CDR3 DNA: TGTGCCACCAGTGATCCCCGCAGGGGAGATACCGGGGAGCTGTTTTTT.

The gene calls are TRBV5-1 and TRBJ2-3; D perhaps matches TRBD1 (5 bases). This CDR3 comprises 15 residues. Germline assignment: CDR1 SGHRS and CDR2 YFSETQ. Trimming took off 1 base at V and 4 bases at J, with 13 bases between the two ends. In nucleotides, the CDR3 is TGCGCCAGCAGCTTGCTACAGGCGGTAGCAGATACGCAGTATTTT. Encoded protein: CASSLLQAVADTQYF.

This clonotype was observed many times. The chain joins TRBV4-2 to TRBJ2-1; D not certain. Per germline, CDR1 LGHNA and CDR2 YNFKEQ. The CDR3 runs 13 residues. V was shortened by 1 base and J by 4 bases, with 5 bases between the two germline ends. Here the CDR3 DNA reads TGTGCCAGCAGCCAAGCAAAGTACAATGAGCAGTTCTTC. Its translation: CASSQAKYNEQFF.

The chain uses TRBV5-1 and TRBJ2-3, with 14 bases matching TRBD2. There are 18 residues in the CDR3. J was trimmed by 0 bases and V by 2 bases; bases with no gene match: 5. Looked up from germline, CDR1 is SGHRS and CDR2 is YFSETQ. This CDR3 is CASSFGTSGGTSTDTQYF. The CDR3 nucleotides read TGCGCCAGCAGCTTCGGGACTAGCGGGGGCACTAGCACAGATACGCAGTATTTT.

V and J are TRBV6-2 or TRBV6-3 and TRBJ2-3; possibly TRBD1 for D (6 bases). There are 15 residues in the CDR3. Germline-derived CDR1 and CDR2 are MNHEY and SVGEGT. Trimming left V 2 bases short and J 4 bases short, with 13 bases between. CDR3 DNA: TGTGCCAGCAGTTACGCGGCAGGGGAAGCAGATACGCAGTATTTT. Amino acids: CASSYAAGEADTQYF.

This clonotype was observed a handful of times. V is TRBV13 and J is TRBJ2-1, with D possibly matching TRBD1 (6 bases). Trimming pared 5 bases from V and 3 bases from J, leaving 26 bases between. This CDR3 contains 19 residues. Germline V gene lookup returns CDR1 PRHDT and CDR2 FYEKMQ (reference sequence). CDR3 sequence (DNA): TGTGCCAGCAGCCGACCCGGGACACTCCAGCCTAACCTCTACAATGAGCAGTTCTTC. It is translated as CASSRPGTLQPNLYNEQFF.

The chain couples TRBV20-1 to TRBJ1-2; 12 positions agree with TRBD1. This CDR3 is 14 amino acids long. Trimming at V came to 6 bases and at J to 7 bases, leaving 9 bases not matched to a gene. CDR1 is DFQATT and CDR2 is SNEGSKA in the germline V gene (reference sequence). This CDR3 reads CSASPGTGGRGYTF. The CDR3 DNA reads TGCAGTGCGAGCCCCGGGACAGGGGGCCGTGGCTACACCTTC.

This chain connects TRBV20-1 to TRBJ1-4; no firm D call. The CDR3 extends over 15 amino acids. Germline V gene lookup returns CDR1 DFQATT and CDR2 SNEGSKA (reference sequence). Trimming took off 0 bases at V and 0 bases at J, with 8 bases between the two ends. CDR3 region: CSARERLATNEKLFF. CDR3 nucleotide sequence: TGCAGTGCTAGAGAGAGATTAGCAACTAATGAAAAACTGTTTTTT.

This clonotype has only a few counts. This chain joins TRBV25-1 and TRBJ1-2; D gene uncertain. Looked up from germline, CDR1 is MGHDK and CDR2 is SYGVNS. This CDR3 has 14 residues. V lost 3 bases, J lost 8 bases, and 16 bases lay in between. The CDR3 here is CASSETTNSRGYTF. CDR3 in DNA: TGTGCCAGCAGTGAGACCACAAATTCTAGGGGCTACACCTTC.